Presented here are 15 T cell receptor beta chains from one specimen sequenced in a study of cytomegalovirus exposure and HLA in healthy donors. PCR involved 60 Vbeta and 13 Jbeta primers. Here immunoSEQ multiplex PCR was the method, and the copy in TCRdb shows in-frame clones only, minus some. This table holds around 130,000 clones, over 60% found once. The sequenced material came from PBMCs. These receptor sequences come from a young man in good health and CMV-seropositive.

This clone was detected only once. The rearrangement uses TRBV7-6 and TRBJ2-1; TRBD2 matches at 11 bases. V gave up 5 bases and J gave up 5 bases; unmatched junction bases: 11. Germline lookup yields CDR1 SGHVS and CDR2 FNYEAQ. The CDR3 covers 17 residues. CDR3 bases: TGTGCCAGCAGCCCGCATGTGACTAGCGGGACCCACAATGAGCAGTTCTTC. This sequence encodes CASSPHVTSGTHNEQFF.

J is TRBJ2-5 and V is TRBV7-9; D uncertain. CDR1 SEHNR and CDR2 FQNEAQ come from the germline V gene (reference sequence). The length of the CDR3 is 14 residues. With 2 bases removed from V and 1 base from J, the gap between germline ends came to 8 bases. Written as DNA, the CDR3 is TGTGCCAGCAGCTTAATAACAGCCCAAGAGACCCAGTACTTC. Protein product: CASSLITAQETQYF.

V gene TRBV19 combines with J gene TRBJ1-2; the D gene is possibly TRBD1 (5 bases). Germline CDR1 and CDR2: LNHDA and SQIVND (reference sequence). The CDR3 runs 12 residues. Trimming shortened V by 7 bases and J by 4 bases, and 10 bases separated the two germline ends. The CDR3 region is CASNGGGYGYTF. CDR3 in DNA: TGTGCCAGTAACGGGGGGGGCTATGGCTACACCTTC.

As for this clone: Other DNA sequences in the sample encode the same CDR3. The chain links TRBV30 to TRBJ2-7, with 11 bases lining up with TRBD2. After removal of 3 bases from V and 7 bases from J, the junction contained 8 bases not matched to a gene. Germline V lookup: CDR1 GTSNPN, CDR2 SVGIG (reference sequence). The CDR3 is made up of 14 amino acids. The CDR3 region has the DNA TGTGCCTGGAGCCGACTAGCGGGACCTTCAGAGCAGTACTTC. It is translated as CAWSRLAGPSEQYF. Based on the CDR3 plus reference TRBV30 and TRBJ2-7, the full variable domain is SQTIHQWPATLVQPVGSPLSLECTVEGTSNPNLYWYRQAAGRGLQLLFYSVGIGQISSEVPQNLSASRPQDRQFILSSKKLLLSDSGFYLCAWSRLAGPSEQYFGPGTRLTVT.

This clone was observed a handful of times. The CDR3 region has the DNA TGCGCCAGCAGTAAGACAGGTGCCCTTTCAAACAATGAGCAGTTCTTC. Translated, it gives CASSKTGALSNNEQFF. The chain has TRBV5-1 and TRBJ2-1, with TRBD1 as a possible D gene (6 bases). The CDR3 spans 16 residues. Germline V gene data show CDR1 as SGHRS and CDR2 as YFSETQ. Deletions cut 5 bases from V and 5 bases from J, with 20 bases between.

The chain uses TRBV18 and TRBJ1-1, with D perhaps matching TRBD1 (6 bases). V gave up 3 bases and J gave up 11 bases, with 16 bases separating them. The germline gives CDR1 KGHSH, CDR2 LQKENI. The CDR3 has 13 amino acids. The CDR3 reads CASSPDRTSGAFF. The CDR3 DNA reads TGTGCCAGCTCACCTGACAGGACCTCCGGGGCTTTCTTT.

This clone was seen once. The chain couples TRBV9 to TRBJ1-4, with a possible D match to TRBD1 (5 bases). Germline loops: CDR1 SGDLS, CDR2 YYNGEE. Trimming cost V 3 bases and J 4 bases, with 10 bases left between them. The CDR3 spans 14 residues. The CDR3 reads CASSETVYNEKLFF. The CDR3 DNA sequence: TGTGCCAGCAGCGAGACAGTGTATAATGAAAAACTGTTTTTT.

The gene calls are TRBV6-6 and TRBJ1-1; TRBD1 aligns across 7 bases. Unmatched junction bases numbered 5, after V lost 5 bases and J lost 8 bases. In germline, CDR1 is MNHNY, CDR2 SVGAGI (reference sequence). There are 12 residues in the CDR3. CDR3 sequence reads: CASSTGAVEAFF. In DNA form, the CDR3 reads TGTGCCAGCAGTACAGGGGCCGTCGAAGCTTTCTTT.

The CDR3 sequence is CASSGQGAPTEAFF. DNA for the CDR3: TGCGCCAGCAGTGGACAGGGGGCGCCCACTGAAGCTTTCTTT. The chain has TRBV10-1 and TRBJ1-1; TRBD1 agrees at 10 bases. The CDR3 is made up of 14 amino acids. Germline assignment: CDR1 WNHNN and CDR2 SYGVQD (reference sequence). V was pared by 4 bases and J by 4 bases, with 3 bases of the junction left unmatched.

This rearrangement joins TRBV19 to TRBJ2-7, with D possibly TRBD2 on 7 matching bases. There are 14 residues in the CDR3. Germline V gene data show CDR1 as LNHDA and CDR2 as SQIVND (reference sequence). Trimming removed 8 bases at V and 0 bases at J, with 14 bases between. This CDR3 reads CASSQGGGSYEQYF. The CDR3, as DNA: TGTGCCAGTTCACAGGGCGGGGGCTCCTACGAGCAGTACTTC.

This clone was observed a handful of times. The chain carries TRBV2 and TRBJ1-3; tentatively, D is TRBD1 (5 bases). V was cut by 11 bases and J by 0 bases, with 14 bases left in between. The CDR3 loop spans 14 amino acids. The germline V gene has CDR1 SNHLY and CDR2 FYNNEI. Here the CDR3 DNA reads TGTGCCGTGGTCATCCAGGGCTCTGGAAACACCATATATTTT. It is translated as CAVVIQGSGNTIYF.

This clone was seen a few times. This chain joins TRBV2 and TRBJ2-2, with D hard to call. Germline assignment: CDR1 SNHLY and CDR2 FYNNEI. V was pared by 3 bases and J by 5 bases, with 16 bases between. The CDR3 has 16 residues. The CDR3 DNA reads TGTGCCAGCAGTGATATACAGTTATATCTTACCGGGGAGCTGTTTTTT. As protein: CASSDIQLYLTGELFF.

The V gene is TRBV6-5, the J gene TRBJ1-1, with D uncertain. The CDR3 contains 15 residues. Germline-derived CDR1 and CDR2 are MNHEY and SVGAGI. The germline V and J ends were trimmed by 0 bases and 0 bases, with 8 bases remaining between them. DNA of the CDR3: TGTGCCAGCAGTTACTCTTCTTACTTGAACACTGAAGCTTTCTTT. Translation gives CASSYSSYLNTEAFF.

The V gene is TRBV19, the J gene TRBJ2-3, with 15 positions matching TRBD2. The ends lost 8 bases at V and 2 bases at J; junction bases unmatched: 2. This CDR3 is 15 amino acids long. Looked up from germline, CDR1 is LNHDA and CDR2 is SQIVND (reference sequence). The CDR3 reads CASGTSGGYTDTQYF. The CDR3 DNA follows: TGTGCCAGTGGGACTAGCGGGGGGTACACAGATACGCAGTATTTT.

The chain has TRBV7-3 and TRBJ1-2; D gene uncertain. This CDR3 has 14 amino acids. With 5 bases removed from V and 7 bases from J, the gap between germline ends came to 17 bases. CDR1 SGHTA and CDR2 FQGTGA come from the germline V gene. The CDR3 DNA sequence: TGTGCCAGCAGCACCTACGTGGGAGATGGTGGCTACACCTTC. Amino acids: CASSTYVGDGGYTF.